The 15 T cell receptor beta chains below were found in one sample sequenced in a study of identical twins listed by TCRdb under 2016. To prepare the library, 5' RACE was applied. TCRdb records Illumina HiSeq 2000 as the sequencer. TCRdb trimmed the raw reads at Q25, called clones with MiXCR and kept productive beta chains. CDR3 protein duplicates are merged, each entry listing the most common genes and DNA. The sample includes roughly 250,000 distinct CDR3 sequences, with over 13% observed a single time. Of the sample, approximately 10% falls within the top ten clones. Sample: memory (CD45RO+) T cells sorted from blood. Sample cell subset or site, as interpreted from the label and publication: CD45RO+ enriched T cells. Source of these receptors: a woman between 18 and 30 years old in good health.

V and J are TRBV7-2 and TRBJ2-1; TRBD2 aligns across 8 bases. The length of the CDR3 is 15 residues. V trimming: 5 bases; J trimming: 9 bases; junction bases outside the gene matches: 12. CDR1 is SGHTA and CDR2 is FQGNSA in the germline V gene. The CDR3 region has the DNA TGTGCCAGCAGCATCGGGGGGGCGGATTCTTCTGAGCAGTTCTTC. Its protein is CASSIGGADSSEQFF.

This clonotype was observed a handful of times. The V gene is TRBV14, the J gene TRBJ2-1, with 9 bases that match TRBD1. From germline, CDR1 is SGHDN and CDR2 FVKESK. Unmatched junction bases numbered 13, after V lost 1 base and J lost 9 bases. This CDR3 contains 17 residues. The CDR3 DNA is TGTGCCAGCAGCCAAGTGCCCTCCTCACAGGGGGCCCCTGAGCAGTTCTTC. Amino acids: CASSQVPSSQGAPEQFF.

This clonotype turned up a few times. The J gene is TRBJ2-1, the V gene TRBV10-3; 11 nucleotides agree with TRBD2. V gave up 7 bases and J gave up 8 bases; unmatched junction bases: 10. Germline V gene data show CDR1 as ENHRY and CDR2 as SYGVKD. This CDR3 is built from 15 residues. The CDR3 DNA reads TGTGCCATCACCTATAACGGACTAGCGGGTCATGAGCAGTTCTTC. Residues: CAITYNGLAGHEQFF.

V usage is TRBV7-6 and J usage is TRBJ1-2; no reliable D call. Germline assignment: CDR1 SGHVS and CDR2 FNYEAQ. Trimming left V 0 bases short and J 8 bases short, with 10 bases between. CDR3 length: 13 residues. The CDR3 nucleotides are TGTGCCAGCAGCTTAGCGGGGTCTGGAGGCTACACCTTC. Translating gives CASSLAGSGGYTF.

The table lists this clonotype with a few counts. The chain uses TRBV11-2 and TRBJ2-7; D remains unclear. The germline CDR1 and CDR2 sequences are SGHAT and FQNNGV. CDR3 length: 13 residues. Trimming pared 4 bases from V and 2 bases from J, leaving 9 bases between. CDR3 sequence (DNA): TGTGCCAGCAGCTCAGCCTCAACCTACGAGCAGTACTTC. Translation gives CASSSASTYEQYF.

The chain uses TRBV12-3 or TRBV12-4 and TRBJ2-1; D is perhaps TRBD2 (6 bases). Between the trimmed V and J ends, which lost 3 bases and 5 bases, there was a span of 14 bases. The CDR3 covers 15 residues. CDR3 loop: CASSFGLALNNEQFF. The CDR3 DNA is TGTGCCAGCAGTTTCGGTCTAGCGCTCAACAATGAGCAGTTCTTC.

V gene TRBV10-3 combines with J gene TRBJ2-3, with D possibly matching TRBD1 (6 bases). CDR1 and CDR2 (germline): ENHRY, SYGVKD. The length of the CDR3 is 15 residues. The V end was cut by 3 bases, the J end by 7 bases, with 17 bases between. The CDR3 region is CAISDKGTGTHTQYF. CDR3 DNA: TGTGCCATCAGTGATAAGGGGACGGGGACACATACGCAGTATTTT.

This clonotype was seen a few times. V gene TRBV7-3 combines with J gene TRBJ2-2; D remains ambiguous. From germline, CDR1 is SGHTA and CDR2 FQGTGA. This CDR3 is built from 17 residues. V lost 6 bases, J lost 6 bases, and 23 bases lay in between. CDR3 nucleotides: TGTGCCAGCAGTCCTTTCCCCGCGACTCCCCTACCCGGGGAGCTGTTTTTT. It yields the protein CASSPFPATPLPGELFF.

About this clonotype: At one end the junction does not follow the germline gene, possibly because of a read error. This chain links TRBV20-1 with TRBJ2-3; tentatively, D is TRBD2 (5 bases). Germline CDR1 DFQATT, CDR2 SNEGSKA (reference sequence). This CDR3 has 12 residues. The CDR3 is CGLSGSTDTQYF. Written as DNA, the CDR3 is TGTGGTTTGTCGGGGAGCACAGATACGCAGTATTTT.

The V gene is TRBV5-1, the J gene TRBJ2-7; TRBD2 is a possible D gene (6 bases). In germline, CDR1 is SGHRS, CDR2 YFSETQ. This CDR3 region has 15 residues. Trimming pared 0 bases from V and 3 bases from J, leaving 13 bases between. The CDR3 is CASSLVGRTNYEQYF. For the CDR3, the DNA is TGCGCCAGCAGCTTGGTCGGGAGAACCAACTACGAGCAGTACTTC.

This clonotype was observed at least ten times. The rearrangement uses TRBV4-1 and TRBJ1-3; no firm D call. Germline loops: CDR1 MGHRA, CDR2 YSYEKL. V gave up 0 bases and J gave up 2 bases, with 11 bases separating them. The CDR3 contains 16 residues. This CDR3 reads CASSQEARRPGNTIYF. The CDR3 coding sequence is TGCGCCAGCAGCCAAGAGGCGCGGAGGCCTGGAAACACCATATATTTT.

The V gene is TRBV6-1, the J gene TRBJ2-3; TRBD2 agrees at 14 bases. With V trimmed by 4 bases and J by 6 bases, 6 bases remained unmatched. CDR3 length: 16 amino acids. Per the germline V gene, CDR1 is MNHNS and CDR2 is SASEGT. CDR3 in DNA: TGTGCCAGCAGTGGGAGACTAGCGGGGGGGTTGGATACGCAGTATTTT. It codes for CASSGRLAGGLDTQYF.

The chain links TRBV20-1 to TRBJ1-4; 8 nucleotides agree with TRBD1. CDR1 and CDR2 from the germline V gene are DFQATT and SNEGSKA (reference sequence). V was clipped by 6 bases and J by 6 bases; unmatched bases: 9. This CDR3 is 14 amino acids long. CDR3 amino acids: CSAKDRGLHEKLFF. The CDR3 DNA is TGCAGTGCGAAAGACAGGGGACTCCATGAAAAACTGTTTTTT.

A few counts support this clonotype. The V gene is TRBV20-1, the J gene TRBJ2-5, with 11 positions matching TRBD1. V was clipped by 6 bases and J by 5 bases; unmatched bases: 8. Germline CDR1 DFQATT, CDR2 SNEGSKA (reference sequence). The CDR3 has 14 amino acids. CDR3 sequence (DNA): TGCAGTGCCGCGGACAGGGGGCGAGGGGAGACCCAGTACTTC. The encoded protein is CSAADRGRGETQYF.

This clonotype turned up a few times. The CDR3 region is CASSLDVSYEQYF. CDR3 bases: TGCGCCAGCAGCTTGGACGTCTCCTACGAGCAGTACTTC. The chain couples TRBV5-1 to TRBJ2-7; no definite D call. CDR1 SGHRS and CDR2 YFSETQ come from the germline V gene. Trimming shortened V by 0 bases and J by 0 bases, and 4 bases separated the two germline ends. The CDR3 covers 13 residues.